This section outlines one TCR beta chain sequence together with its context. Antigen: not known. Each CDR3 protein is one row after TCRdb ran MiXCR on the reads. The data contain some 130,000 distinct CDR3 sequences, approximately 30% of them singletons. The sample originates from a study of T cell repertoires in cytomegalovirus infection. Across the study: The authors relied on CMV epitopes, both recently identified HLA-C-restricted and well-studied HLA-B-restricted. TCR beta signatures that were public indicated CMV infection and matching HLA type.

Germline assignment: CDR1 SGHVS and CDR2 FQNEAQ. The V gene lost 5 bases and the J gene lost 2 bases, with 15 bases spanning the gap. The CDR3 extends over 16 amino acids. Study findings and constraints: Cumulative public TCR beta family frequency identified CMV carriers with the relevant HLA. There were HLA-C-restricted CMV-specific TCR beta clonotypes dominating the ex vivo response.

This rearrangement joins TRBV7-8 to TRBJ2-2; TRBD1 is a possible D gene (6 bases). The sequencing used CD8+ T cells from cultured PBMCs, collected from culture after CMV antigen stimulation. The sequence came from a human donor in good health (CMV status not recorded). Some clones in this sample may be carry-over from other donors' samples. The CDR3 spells CASSDTGSSNTGELFF. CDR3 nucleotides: TGTGCCAGCAGCGATACAGGGTCCTCAAACACCGGGGAGCTGTTTTTT.